Listed here is a single T cell receptor beta chain. Antigen unknown. This entry comes from a study of Ad26.COV2.S vaccination and SARS-CoV-2 variants. In the study overall: Once or twice, 56 days apart, Ad26.COV2.S was delivered intramuscularly. Study-level points and caveats: Non-spike TCR breadth showed similarity between vaccine and placebo recipients. While placebo recipients had lower spike-specific TCR breadth, vaccine recipients had more.

The treatment is: about 20 received Ad26.COV2.S at low or high dose, single or two shots; about five received placebo; per-sample allocation not given. The samples were gathered on day 63 after the first injection of vaccine or placebo. V gave up 5 bases and J gave up 3 bases; unmatched junction bases: 8. Germline CDR1 reads SGHTA; CDR2 reads FQGNSA. The CDR3 has 16 amino acids. Clones were sequenced by immunoSEQ multiplex PCR, and TCRdb holds only the in-frame ones, with some missing. This sample has around 300,000 clones, with 75% to 90% found just once. Sequencing used peripheral blood, obtained in a trial of Ad26.COV2.S vaccine versus placebo. V gene TRBV7-2 combines with J gene TRBJ2-1; 9 positions agree with TRBD1. The receptor was isolated from a person between 18 and 60 years old who received the Ad26.COV2.S COVID-19 vaccine or a placebo. In DNA, the CDR3 is TGTGCCAGCAGCACCCTGGGACAGGGAATCTACAATGAGCAGTTCTTC. This encodes CASSTLGQGIYNEQFF.